Listed below are T cell receptor beta chains from one sample, sequenced in a study of shared clonotypes between healthy human individuals. Sequenced by immunoSEQ multiplex PCR; TCRdb stores in-frame clones only, minus some. The sample carries around 1,100,000 clones, 77% recorded once. Source material: memory CD4+ T cells from PBMCs. The receptors originated from a man between 18 and 29 years old in good health. Some clones in this sample may be carry-over from other donors' samples. The CDR3 runs from the conserved cysteine through the conserved F or W. D genes are given only for firm matches. Clone size is stated in some rows and not others, as once, few, many or a class when expanded.

d_call: TRBD1; j_call: TRBJ2-7; v_call: TRBV6-6; cdr3_length: 14; clone_size: .; cdr3_aa: CASSYSDRDLEQYF; cdr3_nt: TGTGCCAGCAGTTACTCGGACAGGGATCTGGAGCAGTACTTC
d_call: .; j_call: TRBJ2-2; v_call: TRBV6-1; cdr3_length: 10; clone_size: .; cdr3_aa: CASKIGELFF; cdr3_nt: TGTGCCAGCAAGATCGGGGAGCTGTTTTTT
d_call: .; j_call: TRBJ2-7; v_call: TRBV6-6; cdr3_length: 11; clone_size: .; cdr3_aa: CASQGGYEQYF; cdr3_nt: TGTGCCAGCCAGGGTGGCTACGAGCAGTACTTC
d_call: TRBD2; j_call: TRBJ2-1; v_call: TRBV7-9; cdr3_length: 13; clone_size: .; cdr3_aa: CASTSGSRDEQFF; cdr3_nt: TGTGCCAGTACTAGCGGGAGTAGGGATGAGCAGTTCTTC
d_call: .; j_call: TRBJ2-5; v_call: TRBV27; cdr3_length: 13; clone_size: .; cdr3_aa: CASSFRGEETQYF; cdr3_nt: TGTGCCAGCAGTTTTAGGGGGGAAGAGACCCAGTACTTC
d_call: .; j_call: TRBJ2-6; v_call: TRBV29-1; cdr3_length: 15; clone_size: .; cdr3_aa: CSVGQTYSGANVLTF; cdr3_nt: TGCAGCGTTGGACAGACCTACTCTGGGGCCAACGTCCTGACCTTC
d_call: TRBD2; j_call: TRBJ2-5; v_call: TRBV25-1; cdr3_length: 15; clone_size: once; cdr3_aa: CASSEVTSGRETQYF; cdr3_nt: TGTGCCAGCAGTGAAGTGACTAGCGGGAGAGAGACCCAGTACTTC
d_call: .; j_call: TRBJ1-2; v_call: TRBV29-1; cdr3_length: 12; clone_size: .; cdr3_aa: CSVDSQVLGYTF; cdr3_nt: TGCAGCGTTGATTCGCAGGTGCTCGGCTACACCTTC
d_call: TRBD2; j_call: TRBJ2-3; v_call: TRBV19; cdr3_length: 16; clone_size: .; cdr3_aa: CASRLTSGDYPDTQYF; cdr3_nt: TGTGCCAGTAGACTCACTAGCGGAGACTACCCAGATACGCAGTATTTT
d_call: .; j_call: TRBJ1-4; v_call: TRBV18; cdr3_length: 16; clone_size: once; cdr3_aa: CASSPLWGATNEKLFF; cdr3_nt: TGTGCCAGCTCACCGCTTTGGGGGGCGACTAATGAAAAACTGTTTTTT
d_call: .; j_call: TRBJ2-4; v_call: TRBV6-1; cdr3_length: 13; clone_size: .; cdr3_aa: CASAGGSKNIQYF; cdr3_nt: TGTGCCAGCGCGGGCGGATCCAAAAACATTCAGTACTTC
d_call: TRBD2; j_call: TRBJ2-7; v_call: TRBV28; cdr3_length: 16; clone_size: .; cdr3_aa: CASANWGREVSYEQYF; cdr3_nt: TGTGCCAGCGCAAACTGGGGGCGGGAGGTCTCCTACGAGCAGTACTTC
d_call: TRBD1; j_call: TRBJ2-5; v_call: TRBV25-1; cdr3_length: 14; clone_size: .; cdr3_aa: CASSEPGQGKTQYF; cdr3_nt: TGTGCCAGCAGTGAACCGGGACAGGGGAAGACCCAGTACTTC
d_call: .; j_call: TRBJ1-1; v_call: TRBV18; cdr3_length: 14; clone_size: .; cdr3_aa: CASSLTRGNTEAFF; cdr3_nt: TGTGCCAGCTCACTGACCAGGGGGAACACTGAAGCTTTCTTT
d_call: TRBD2; j_call: TRBJ2-1; v_call: TRBV11-2; cdr3_length: 16; clone_size: .; cdr3_aa: CASSLGILAGENEQFF; cdr3_nt: TGTGCCAGCAGCTTAGGAATACTGGCGGGAGAAAATGAGCAGTTCTTC
d_call: .; j_call: TRBJ1-5; v_call: TRBV7-9; cdr3_length: 15; clone_size: .; cdr3_aa: CASSLIDTYNQPQHF; cdr3_nt: TGTGCCAGCAGCTTAATCGACACGTACAATCAGCCCCAGCATTTT
d_call: .; j_call: TRBJ1-3; v_call: TRBV5-5; cdr3_length: 14; clone_size: .; cdr3_aa: CASSSGGSGNTIYF; cdr3_nt: TGTGCCAGCAGCTCTGGGGGTTCTGGAAACACCATATATTTT
d_call: .; j_call: TRBJ1-4; v_call: TRBV13; cdr3_length: 13; clone_size: .; cdr3_aa: CASSRARNEKLFF; cdr3_nt: TGTGCCAGCAGCCGCGCCCGAAATGAAAAACTGTTTTTT
d_call: .; j_call: TRBJ2-3; v_call: TRBV5-6; cdr3_length: 16; clone_size: .; cdr3_aa: CASSSAWGDGTDTQYF; cdr3_nt: TGTGCCAGCAGCTCTGCGTGGGGAGACGGCACAGATACGCAGTATTTT
d_call: .; j_call: TRBJ2-1; v_call: TRBV9; cdr3_length: 12; clone_size: few; cdr3_aa: CASSPQGHEQFF; cdr3_nt: TGTGCCAGCAGCCCACAGGGTCATGAGCAGTTCTTC
d_call: .; j_call: TRBJ2-1; v_call: TRBV7-2; cdr3_length: 16; clone_size: .; cdr3_aa: CASSAGLSPSYNEQFF; cdr3_nt: TGTGCCAGCAGCGCGGGACTCTCCCCATCCTACAATGAGCAGTTCTTC
d_call: .; j_call: TRBJ2-1; v_call: TRBV7-3; cdr3_length: 15; clone_size: .; cdr3_aa: CASSFEGPSYNEQFF; cdr3_nt: TGTGCCAGCAGCTTCGAGGGCCCCTCCTACAATGAGCAGTTCTTC
d_call: .; j_call: TRBJ2-7; v_call: TRBV27; cdr3_length: 12; clone_size: .; cdr3_aa: CASSRTDYEQYF; cdr3_nt: TGTGCCAGCAGTCGTACCGATTACGAGCAGTACTTC
d_call: .; j_call: TRBJ2-1; v_call: TRBV6-4; cdr3_length: 15; clone_size: .; cdr3_aa: CASSVQGLSYNEQFF; cdr3_nt: TGTGCCAGCAGTGTTCAGGGACTCTCCTACAATGAGCAGTTCTTC
d_call: .; j_call: TRBJ2-7; v_call: TRBV5-4; cdr3_length: 15; clone_size: .; cdr3_aa: CASSRGDGSSYEQYF; cdr3_nt: TGTGCCAGCAGCCGCGGGGACGGCTCTTCCTACGAGCAGTACTTC
d_call: .; j_call: TRBJ2-5; v_call: TRBV6-4; cdr3_length: 13; clone_size: .; cdr3_aa: CASSDGGEETQYF; cdr3_nt: TGTGCCAGCAGTGACGGGGGAGAAGAGACCCAGTACTTC
d_call: .; j_call: TRBJ1-2; v_call: TRBV18; cdr3_length: 11; clone_size: once; cdr3_aa: CASSDRRGYTF; cdr3_nt: TGTGCCAGCTCGGATCGGAGAGGCTACACCTTC
d_call: .; j_call: TRBJ2-1; v_call: TRBV9; cdr3_length: 16; clone_size: .; cdr3_aa: CASSVFVEDSYNEQFF; cdr3_nt: TGTGCCAGCAGCGTATTTGTGGAAGACTCCTACAATGAGCAGTTCTTC
d_call: .; j_call: TRBJ2-7; v_call: TRBV5-1; cdr3_length: 15; clone_size: .; cdr3_aa: CASGPPDSRIYEQYF; cdr3_nt: TGCGCCAGCGGCCCCCCGGACTCTAGAATCTACGAGCAGTACTTC
d_call: TRBD2; j_call: TRBJ2-3; v_call: TRBV2; cdr3_length: 16; clone_size: .; cdr3_aa: CASSWGLAAITDTQYF; cdr3_nt: TGTGCCAGCAGTTGGGGACTAGCGGCCATCACAGATACGCAGTATTTT
d_call: .; j_call: TRBJ1-3; v_call: TRBV6-6; cdr3_length: 14; clone_size: .; cdr3_aa: CASSTAGTGNTIYF; cdr3_nt: TGTGCCAGCAGTACCGCAGGGACTGGAAACACCATATATTTT
d_call: TRBD1; j_call: TRBJ2-1; v_call: TRBV27; cdr3_length: 15; clone_size: .; cdr3_aa: CASGPTGGYNNEQFF; cdr3_nt: TGTGCCAGCGGCCCCACAGGGGGTTATAACAATGAGCAGTTCTTC
d_call: .; j_call: TRBJ2-7; v_call: TRBV5-1; cdr3_length: 16; clone_size: .; cdr3_aa: CASSLDARGIVYEQYF; cdr3_nt: TGCGCCAGCAGCTTGGACGCCAGGGGCATCGTCTACGAGCAGTACTTC
d_call: .; j_call: TRBJ1-2; v_call: TRBV6-1; cdr3_length: 13; clone_size: .; cdr3_aa: CASRQGPNYGYTF; cdr3_nt: TGTGCCAGCAGGCAGGGGCCCAACTATGGCTACACCTTC
d_call: .; j_call: TRBJ1-2; v_call: TRBV7-2; cdr3_length: 14; clone_size: .; cdr3_aa: CASSPAQSSYGYTF; cdr3_nt: TGTGCCAGCAGCCCTGCGCAGTCCTCCTATGGCTACACCTTC
d_call: TRBD2; j_call: TRBJ2-1; v_call: TRBV7-2; cdr3_length: 16; clone_size: .; cdr3_aa: CASSLFARLAGYEQFF; cdr3_nt: TGTGCCAGCAGCTTATTCGCGAGACTAGCGGGATATGAGCAGTTCTTC
d_call: .; j_call: TRBJ2-7; v_call: TRBV6-7; cdr3_length: 13; clone_size: .; cdr3_aa: CASSYWRGPEQYF; cdr3_nt: TGTGCCAGCAGTTACTGGCGGGGGCCCGAGCAGTACTTC
d_call: TRBD1; j_call: TRBJ2-7; v_call: TRBV30; cdr3_length: 14; clone_size: .; cdr3_aa: CACSLGTGGREQYF; cdr3_nt: TGTGCCTGCTCCCTCGGGACAGGGGGGCGCGAGCAGTACTTC
d_call: .; j_call: TRBJ1-1; v_call: TRBV4-3; cdr3_length: 13; clone_size: .; cdr3_aa: CASSQDLQSEAFF; cdr3_nt: TGCGCCAGCAGCCAAGATCTGCAGTCTGAAGCTTTCTTT
d_call: .; j_call: TRBJ2-5; v_call: TRBV20-1; cdr3_length: 10; clone_size: .; cdr3_aa: CSAGRGAQYF; cdr3_nt: TGCAGTGCTGGGAGGGGGGCCCAGTACTTC
d_call: .; j_call: TRBJ2-7; v_call: TRBV9; cdr3_length: 16; clone_size: .; cdr3_aa: CASSVGEGGTTYEQYF; cdr3_nt: TGTGCCAGCAGCGTAGGAGAGGGCGGGACAACCTACGAGCAGTACTTC
d_call: .; j_call: TRBJ2-7; v_call: TRBV2; cdr3_length: 15; clone_size: .; cdr3_aa: CASKKGGTEVYEQYF; cdr3_nt: TGTGCCAGCAAGAAGGGCGGGACGGAAGTCTACGAGCAGTACTTC
d_call: .; j_call: TRBJ1-3; v_call: TRBV5-1; cdr3_length: 15; clone_size: .; cdr3_aa: CASSTGTVSGNTIYF; cdr3_nt: TGCGCCAGCAGCACCGGGACTGTCTCTGGAAACACCATATATTTT
d_call: .; j_call: TRBJ2-7; v_call: TRBV11-2; cdr3_length: 14; clone_size: .; cdr3_aa: CASSPRTAPYEQYF; cdr3_nt: TGTGCCAGCAGCCCCCGGACAGCACCCTACGAGCAGTACTTC
d_call: .; j_call: TRBJ2-7; v_call: TRBV7-9; cdr3_length: 14; clone_size: .; cdr3_aa: CASSLAWSPYEQYF; cdr3_nt: TGTGCCAGCAGCTTAGCCTGGTCCCCCTACGAGCAGTACTTC
d_call: .; j_call: TRBJ2-1; v_call: TRBV7-3; cdr3_length: 16; clone_size: .; cdr3_aa: CASSPLEGDSYNEQFF; cdr3_nt: TGTGCCAGCAGCCCCCTTGAGGGAGACTCCTACAATGAGCAGTTCTTC
d_call: .; j_call: TRBJ2-3; v_call: TRBV20-1; cdr3_length: 11; clone_size: .; cdr3_aa: CSAIGTDTQYF; cdr3_nt: TGCAGTGCTATCGGCACAGATACGCAGTATTTT
d_call: .; j_call: TRBJ2-3; v_call: TRBV11-3; cdr3_length: 15; clone_size: .; cdr3_aa: CASSNTWTSTDTQYF; cdr3_nt: TGTGCCAGCAGCAACACATGGACCTCCACAGATACGCAGTATTTT